Below, 30 T cell receptor beta chains from the same sample are listed, as sequenced in a study of cytomegalovirus exposure and HLA in healthy donors. The primer mix had 60 Vbeta and 13 Jbeta primers. The protocol was immunoSEQ multiplex PCR, while the TCRdb copy is restricted to in-frame clones and leaves out a portion. Recorded for this sample: 100,000 to 150,000 clones. Sequencing was done on a sample of PBMCs. These receptors all come from a woman aged 40-49 years in good health and CMV-seropositive.

The gene calls are TRBV4-3 and TRBJ2-1, with TRBD2 matching over 9 bases. The CDR3 contains 18 residues. V lost 0 bases to trimming and J lost 4 bases; unmatched junction nucleotides: 10. Germline V gene data show CDR1 as LGHNA and CDR2 as YSLEER. CDR3 in DNA: TGCGCCAGCAGCCAAGAATCGGGGCTAGCGGGACTTTACAATGAGCAGTTCTTC. Its protein product is CASSQESGLAGLYNEQFF.

The chain has TRBV28 and TRBJ1-2, with 7 bases aligning to TRBD1. The CDR3 has 18 residues. Germline assignment: CDR1 MDHEN and CDR2 SYDVKM. Losses at the gene ends were 2 bases for V and 1 base for J; bases not matched to a gene: 13. DNA for the CDR3: TGTGCCAGCAGTTTAGCGGAGACAGGGAGGAAATATAACTATGGCTACACCTTC. Encoded protein: CASSLAETGRKYNYGYTF.

The V call is TRBV28, the J call TRBJ2-4; a possible D gene is TRBD1 (5 bases). Germline CDR1 and CDR2: MDHEN and SYDVKM. The CDR3 has 12 residues. Deletions cut 11 bases from V and 13 bases from J, with 21 bases between. CDR3 nucleotide sequence: TGTGCCGGGTCATCGGCAGGGTCTTACCAGTACTTC. The encoded protein is CAGSSAGSYQYF.

This chain joins TRBV19 and TRBJ2-1, with TRBD1 identical over 8 bases. Germline assignment: CDR1 LNHDA and CDR2 SQIVND (reference sequence). The V segment lost 8 bases and the J segment 0 bases; nucleotides outside the gene matches: 3. The CDR3 consists of 14 residues. The CDR3 spells CASGDRSSYNEQFF. The CDR3 DNA is TGTGCCAGTGGGGACAGGAGCTCCTACAATGAGCAGTTCTTC.

The gene calls are TRBV9 and TRBJ2-5; TRBD1 agrees at 12 bases. The ends lost 2 bases at V and 1 base at J; junction bases unmatched: 6. CDR3 length equals 17 residues. The germline V gene has CDR1 SGDLS and CDR2 YYNGEE. CDR3 DNA sequence: TGTGCCAGCAGCGTTTCCGGGACAGGGGGCGTCCAAGAGACCCAGTACTTC. The encoded protein is CASSVSGTGGVQETQYF.

This sequence joins TRBV9 and TRBJ2-7; D may be TRBD1 (6 bases). From germline, CDR1 is SGDLS and CDR2 YYNGEE. The CDR3 totals 14 residues. V lost 4 bases and J 3 bases, leaving 14 bases between the germline ends. The DNA for the CDR3 is TGTGCCAGCAGCCCCAGACAGGAACTCTACGAGCAGTACTTC. This encodes CASSPRQELYEQYF. Complete variable domain (other parts from reference TRBV9 and TRBJ2-7): DSGVTQTPKHLITATGQRVTLRCSPRSGDLSVYWYQQSLDQGLQFLIQYYNGEERAKGNILERFSAQQFPDLHSELNLSSLELGDSALYFCASSPRQELYEQYFGPGTRLTVT.

The chain has TRBV18 and TRBJ2-7; 7 nucleotides agree with TRBD1. Germline CDR1 reads KGHSH; CDR2 reads LQKENI. The CDR3 runs 13 residues. J was trimmed by 2 bases and V by 6 bases; bases with no gene match: 4. The CDR3 protein is CASSAGQAYEQYF. In DNA form, the CDR3 reads TGTGCCAGCTCGGCCGGACAGGCCTACGAGCAGTACTTC. The full variable domain, its missing parts supplied by reference TRBV18 and TRBJ2-7, is NAGVMQNPRHLVRRRGQEARLRCSPMKGHSHVYWYRQLPEEGLKFMVYLQKENIIDESGMPKERFSAEFPKEGPSILRIQQVVRGDSAAYFCASSAGQAYEQYFGPGTRLTVT.

The chain links TRBV28 to TRBJ2-1, with 8 bases aligning to TRBD2. Germline-derived CDR1 and CDR2 are MDHEN and SYDVKM. V was clipped by 8 bases and J by 7 bases; unmatched bases: 10. This CDR3 has 14 amino acids. CDR3 amino acids: CASRTRGGLNEQFF. CDR3 sequence (DNA): TGTGCCAGCCGCACTCGGGGGGGGCTGAATGAGCAGTTCTTC. The full variable domain, with the rest looked up from reference TRBV28 and TRBJ2-1, is DVKVTQSSRYLVKRTGEKVFLECVQDMDHENMFWYRQDPGLGLRLIYFSYDVKMKEKGDIPEGYSVSREKKERFSLILESASTNQTSMYLCASRTRGGLNEQFFGPGTRLTVL.

The rearrangement uses TRBV11-2 and TRBJ2-7, with 10 nucleotides matching TRBD2. With V trimmed by 5 bases and J by 0 bases, 7 bases remained unmatched. CDR3 length equals 16 residues. From germline, CDR1 is SGHAT and CDR2 FQNNGV. CDR3 in amino acids: CASSPNPSGSSYEQYF. In nucleotides, the CDR3 is TGTGCCAGCAGCCCAAACCCTAGCGGGAGCTCCTACGAGCAGTACTTC.

Written as DNA, the CDR3 is TGTGCCAGCAGCTTATTGGCCCCTTTTAATTACGAGCAGTACTTC. This translates into CASSLLAPFNYEQYF. V usage is TRBV7-4 and J usage is TRBJ2-7; unclear D gene. Trimming left V 2 bases short and J 4 bases short, with 15 bases between. CDR3 size: 15 residues. CDR1 is SGHVT, CDR2 SQSDAQ, per germline.

The rearrangement joins TRBV28 to TRBJ2-5; D not certain. V lost 4 bases and J lost 4, with 7 bases in between. The CDR3 covers 12 residues. CDR1 and CDR2 from the germline V gene are MDHEN and SYDVKM. The CDR3 reads CASSSEVETQYF. DNA for the CDR3: TGTGCCAGCAGTTCTGAGGTAGAGACCCAGTACTTC.

The chain recombines TRBV4-1 with TRBJ2-1; D might be TRBD1 (6 bases). The CDR3 covers 15 residues. The germline gives CDR1 MGHRA, CDR2 YSYEKL. V lost 0 bases and J lost 7, with 13 bases in between. CDR3 residues: CASSQEWTALNEQFF. The CDR3 DNA reads TGCGCCAGCAGCCAAGAATGGACAGCCCTTAATGAGCAGTTCTTC.

The chain couples TRBV2 to TRBJ1-1; tentative D call: TRBD1 (5 bases). The germline CDR1 and CDR2 sequences are SNHLY and FYNNEI. The CDR3 totals 12 residues. V gave up 9 bases and J gave up 5 bases, with 13 bases separating them. For the CDR3, the DNA is TGTGCCAGTAAACTGGGGGGGACTGAAGCTTTCTTT. Protein sequence: CASKLGGTEAFF.

The chain couples TRBV28 to TRBJ2-2; D might be TRBD1 (6 bases). V was shortened by 3 bases and J by 7 bases, with 12 bases between the two germline ends. Germline CDR1 is MDHEN and CDR2 is SYDVKM. This CDR3 contains 14 residues. The CDR3 coding sequence is TGTGCCAGCAGTTTTCAGGGGCCGAACGGGGAGCTGTTTTTT. It translates to CASSFQGPNGELFF.

The chain combines TRBV2 with TRBJ1-1; D may be TRBD1 (6 bases). There are 14 residues in the CDR3. CDR1 and CDR2 from the germline V gene are SNHLY and FYNNEI. V lost 3 bases to trimming and J lost 1 base, with 9 bases between them. CDR3 amino acids: CASSEVGANTEAFF. In DNA, the CDR3 is TGTGCCAGCAGTGAGGTGGGGGCGAACACTGAAGCTTTCTTT.

The chain is built from TRBV29-1 and TRBJ2-7, with a weak D call TRBD2 (5 bases). Trimming removed 6 bases from V and 6 bases from J, with 18 bases in between. This CDR3 contains 13 residues. Germline V gene sequence: CDR1 SQVTM, CDR2 ANQGSEA. CDR3 nucleotides: TGCAGCGTCAGCGGACCGCTTAGGGTCGAGCAGTACTTC. It yields the protein CSVSGPLRVEQYF.

CDR3 sequence: CASNKEVEETQYF. The CDR3 DNA follows: TGTGCCAGCAACAAGGAGGTGGAAGAGACCCAGTACTTC. V gene TRBV5-4 combines with J gene TRBJ2-5, with D possibly matching TRBD2 (5 bases). V lost 6 bases and J 3 bases, leaving 12 bases between the germline ends. CDR3 length: 13 amino acids. The germline gives CDR1 SGHNT, CDR2 YYREEE (reference sequence).

This rearrangement joins TRBV5-1 to TRBJ2-3; a weak D match, TRBD1 (6 bases). The germline V and J ends were trimmed by 0 bases and 5 bases, with 13 bases remaining between them. The length of the CDR3 is 15 residues. Per the germline V gene, CDR1 is SGHRS and CDR2 is YFSETQ. The CDR3 DNA sequence: TGCGCCAGCAGCTTGGAAGGGGGAACCGTAGATACGCAGTATTTT. As protein: CASSLEGGTVDTQYF.

The rearrangement joins TRBV19 to TRBJ2-1; 12 bases map to TRBD2. Germline V gene lookup returns CDR1 LNHDA and CDR2 SQIVND (reference sequence). The CDR3 extends over 16 amino acids. V gave up 0 bases and J gave up 6 bases; unmatched junction bases: 3. The CDR3 here is CASSIDRLAGVNEQFF. The CDR3 DNA reads TGTGCCAGTAGTATAGATCGACTAGCGGGAGTCAATGAGCAGTTCTTC.

The gene calls are TRBV9 and TRBJ1-1; possibly TRBD1 for D (6 bases). Trimming stripped 3 bases from V and 0 bases from J, with 12 bases between. The CDR3 runs 15 residues. CDR1 is SGDLS, CDR2 YYNGEE, per germline. CDR3 sequence reads: CASSARTELNTEAFF. CDR3 in DNA: TGTGCCAGCAGCGCTAGGACAGAATTGAACACTGAAGCTTTCTTT.

This chain connects TRBV6-1 to TRBJ2-7, with D perhaps TRBD2 (6 bases). CDR3 length equals 14 residues. Trimming removed 8 bases at V and 0 bases at J, with 14 bases between. The germline gives CDR1 MNHNS, CDR2 SASEGT. CDR3 loop: CASLLGTPSYEQYF. CDR3 DNA: TGTGCCAGCCTACTAGGGACTCCCTCCTACGAGCAGTACTTC.

The rearrangement links TRBV5-1 to TRBJ2-7; D unresolved. The CDR3 spans 14 residues. Germline V gene data show CDR1 as SGHRS and CDR2 as YFSETQ. The V gene lost 2 bases and the J gene lost 3 bases, with 12 bases spanning the gap. CDR3 residues: CASSFRAHNYEQYF. The CDR3 coding sequence is TGCGCCAGCAGCTTTCGTGCACATAACTACGAGCAGTACTTC.

J is TRBJ2-5 and V is TRBV5-4; D might be TRBD1 (5 bases). Germline values: CDR1 SGHNT, CDR2 YYREEE (reference sequence). CDR3 length equals 13 residues. V was trimmed by 4 bases and J by 1 base, leaving 8 bases between them. The CDR3 reads CASSPRAQETQYF. In DNA, the CDR3 is TGTGCCAGCAGCCCCAGGGCCCAAGAGACCCAGTACTTC.

V and J are TRBV19 and TRBJ1-1; 8 positions match TRBD1. The CDR3 loop spans 15 amino acids. Germline trimming cut 3 bases from V and 1 base from J; bases unmatched to any gene: 4. CDR1 and CDR2 (germline): LNHDA, SQIVND (reference sequence). The CDR3, as DNA: TGTGCCAGTAGTATGACAGGGGCTGAGAACACTGAAGCTTTCTTT. Its protein is CASSMTGAENTEAFF.

The chain carries TRBV19 and TRBJ1-3; unclear D gene. CDR3 length equals 15 residues. Trimming left V 2 bases short and J 0 bases short, with 8 bases between. Germline V lookup: CDR1 LNHDA, CDR2 SQIVND (reference sequence). The CDR3 sequence: CASSITDNSGNTIYF. CDR3 sequence (DNA): TGTGCCAGTAGTATAACAGACAACTCTGGAAACACCATATATTTT. Variable domain in full (rest from reference TRBV19 and TRBJ1-3): DGGITQSPKYLFRKEGQNVTLSCEQNLNHDAMYWYRQDPGQGLRLIYYSQIVNDFQKGDIAEGYSVSREKKESFPLTVTSAQKNPTAFYLCASSITDNSGNTIYFGEGSWLTVV.

V and J are TRBV19 and TRBJ1-5; TRBD1 matches at 10 bases. The CDR3 sequence is 15 residues long. The trim removed 6 bases at V and 7 bases at J, leaving 9 bases unmatched. Germline assignment: CDR1 LNHDA and CDR2 SQIVND (reference sequence). DNA of the CDR3: TGTGCCAGTAGGCCCGGGACAGGGGTACGGCAGCCCCAGCATTTT. Translated, it gives CASRPGTGVRQPQHF.

This chain connects TRBV14 to TRBJ2-3; D not resolved. The V end lost 4 bases, the J end lost 3 bases, and 20 bases lay between the germline ends. This CDR3 region has 17 residues. Germline V lookup: CDR1 SGHDN, CDR2 FVKESK. The DNA for the CDR3 is TGTGCCAGCAGCCTCCCCGTAACTTCGACGACTACAGATACGCAGTATTTT. It specifies CASSLPVTSTTTDTQYF.

The V gene is TRBV19, the J gene TRBJ2-7, with D unclear. This CDR3 is built from 14 residues. The germline V gene has CDR1 LNHDA and CDR2 SQIVND (reference sequence). V shed 5 bases and J shed 0 bases, with 11 bases lying between them. CDR3 sequence reads: CASSPRSDSYEQYF. The CDR3 nucleotides read TGTGCCAGTAGTCCTCGGTCTGACTCCTACGAGCAGTACTTC.

This sequence joins TRBV28 and TRBJ2-7; TRBD1 agrees at 9 bases. The V gene end was trimmed by 6 bases and the J gene end by 1 base; junction bases not matched to a gene: 7. There are 15 residues in the CDR3. Germline lookup yields CDR1 MDHEN and CDR2 SYDVKM. This CDR3 reads CASSIPGQGSYEQYF. Written as DNA, the CDR3 is TGTGCCAGCAGCATACCGGGACAGGGATCCTACGAGCAGTACTTC.

This sequence joins TRBV5-4 and TRBJ2-1; 9 nucleotides agree with TRBD2. In germline, CDR1 is SGHNT, CDR2 YYREEE (reference sequence). The CDR3 length is 16 residues. The V and J ends lost 4 bases and 5 bases, in that order; junction bases with no gene match: 10. The CDR3 is CASSRGGLALDNEQFF. The CDR3 coding sequence is TGTGCCAGCAGCCGTGGGGGACTAGCTCTAGACAATGAGCAGTTCTTC.